This TCR beta chain was documented in a study of cytomegalovirus exposure and HLA in healthy donors. Study results and caveats: An analysis that was carried out later associated 16,000 or so TCR beta sequences with HLA alleles at 0.05 false discovery rate.

On this clone: The antigen remains undetermined. Other DNA sequences in the same sample also yield this CDR3.

At sampling all donors were nominally healthy, likely with unrecorded immune exposures. PCR employed 60 Vbeta and 13 Jbeta primers. Some clones are missing from TCRdb's copy, which holds only in-frame ones; the method was immunoSEQ multiplex PCR. Of over 150,000 clones listed, roughly three quarters are singletons. The CDR3 consists of 18 residues. V trimming: 0 bases; J trimming: 0 bases; junction bases outside the gene matches: 5. Per germline, CDR1 SGHRS and CDR2 YFSETQ. V and J are TRBV5-1 and TRBJ2-4; 11 bases fit TRBD2. The sequencing input was PBMCs. This TCR was sampled from a young woman in good health and CMV-seronegative. This CDR3 is CASSLGTSGYLAKNIQYF. The DNA of the CDR3 is TGCGCCAGCAGCTTGGGGACTAGCGGGTACCTAGCCAAAAACATTCAGTACTTC.